This TCR beta chain was observed in a study of T cell repertoires in cytomegalovirus infection. The wider study: Indications came from public TCR beta signatures; they pointed to CMV infection and to a matching HLA type. Study-wide results and caveats: Carriers of CMV and the relevant HLA type were discriminated by public TCR beta frequency.

TCRdb processed the reads anew with MiXCR; each CDR3 protein has one entry. The sample holds some 350,000 distinct CDR3 sequences, just under 35% seen once. This clonotype has just a few counts. The antigen is undetermined. This clonotype was obtained from a human donor in good health (CMV status not recorded). Some clones in this sample may be carry-over from other donors' samples. The material sequenced was cultured PBMCs, taken from culture after CMV antigen stimulation.

The CDR3 spells CASSLLLGEGEFF. CDR3 DNA sequence: TGTGCCAGCAGTCTCCTTTTGGGGGAGGGCGAGTTCTTC. The chain is built from TRBV12-3 or TRBV12-4 and TRBJ2-1; 7 bases are a match to TRBD2. The J segment lost 14 bases and the V segment lost 5 bases, leaving 12 bases of the junction unmatched. The CDR3 runs to 13 residues.